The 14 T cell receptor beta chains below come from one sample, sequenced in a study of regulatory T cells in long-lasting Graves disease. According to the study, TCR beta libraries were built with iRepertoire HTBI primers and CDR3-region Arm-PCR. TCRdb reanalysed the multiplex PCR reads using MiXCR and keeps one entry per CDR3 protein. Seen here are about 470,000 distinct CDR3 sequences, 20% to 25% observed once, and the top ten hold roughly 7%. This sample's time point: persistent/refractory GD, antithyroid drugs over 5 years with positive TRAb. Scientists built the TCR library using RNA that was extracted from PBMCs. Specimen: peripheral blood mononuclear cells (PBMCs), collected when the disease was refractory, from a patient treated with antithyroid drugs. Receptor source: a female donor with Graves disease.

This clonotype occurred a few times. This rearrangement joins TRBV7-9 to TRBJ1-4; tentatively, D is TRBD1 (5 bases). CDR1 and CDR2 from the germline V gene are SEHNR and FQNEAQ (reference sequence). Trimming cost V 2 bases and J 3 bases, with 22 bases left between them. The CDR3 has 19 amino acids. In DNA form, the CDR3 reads TGTGCCAGCAGCTTAATTCGGGGGAGCCTACGAGGTGCTAATGAAAAACTGTTTTTT. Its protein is CASSLIRGSLRGANEKLFF.

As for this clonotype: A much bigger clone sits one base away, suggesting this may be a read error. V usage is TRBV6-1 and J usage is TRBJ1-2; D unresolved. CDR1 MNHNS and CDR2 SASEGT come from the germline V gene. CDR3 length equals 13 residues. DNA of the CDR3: TGTGCCGGCAGTAACGCAGCTAACTATGGCTACACCTTC. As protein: CAGSNAANYGYTF.

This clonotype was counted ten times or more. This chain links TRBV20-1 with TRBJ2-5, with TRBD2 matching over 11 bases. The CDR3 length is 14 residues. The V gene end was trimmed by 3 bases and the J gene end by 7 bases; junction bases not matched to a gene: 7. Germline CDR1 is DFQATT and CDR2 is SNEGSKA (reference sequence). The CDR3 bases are TGCAGTGCTAGCCTCACTAGCGGGAGCCTGACCCAGTACTTC. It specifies CSASLTSGSLTQYF.

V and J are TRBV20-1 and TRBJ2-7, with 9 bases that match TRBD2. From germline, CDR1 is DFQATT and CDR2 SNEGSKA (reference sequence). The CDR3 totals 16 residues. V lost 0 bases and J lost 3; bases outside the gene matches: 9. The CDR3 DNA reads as TGCAGTGCTAGAGATTACAAGACTAGCGGTTACTACGAGCAGTACTTC. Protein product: CSARDYKTSGYYEQYF.

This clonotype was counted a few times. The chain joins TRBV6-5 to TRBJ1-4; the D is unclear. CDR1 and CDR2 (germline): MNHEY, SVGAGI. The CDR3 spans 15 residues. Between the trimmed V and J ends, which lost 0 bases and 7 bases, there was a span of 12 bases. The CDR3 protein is CASSYSSRSSEKLFF. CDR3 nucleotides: TGTGCCAGCAGTTACTCTTCCAGATCTAGTGAAAAACTGTTTTTT.

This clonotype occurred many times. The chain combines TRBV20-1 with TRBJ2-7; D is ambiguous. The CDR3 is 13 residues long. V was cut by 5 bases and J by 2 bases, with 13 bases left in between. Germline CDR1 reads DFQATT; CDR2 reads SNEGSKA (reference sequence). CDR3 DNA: TGCAGTGCTCAAAAGGACGATACCTACGAGCAGTACTTC. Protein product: CSAQKDDTYEQYF.

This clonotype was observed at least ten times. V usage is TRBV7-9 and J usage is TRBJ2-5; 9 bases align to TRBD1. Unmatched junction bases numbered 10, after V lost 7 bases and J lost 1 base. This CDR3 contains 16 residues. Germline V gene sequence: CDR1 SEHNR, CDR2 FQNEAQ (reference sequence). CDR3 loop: CASTPNRGQGQETQYF. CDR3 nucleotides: TGTGCCAGCACCCCAAACAGGGGGCAAGGCCAAGAGACCCAGTACTTC. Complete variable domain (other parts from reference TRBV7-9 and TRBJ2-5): DTGVSQNPRHKITKRGQNVTFRCDPISEHNRLYWYRQTLGQGPEFLTYFQNEAQLEKSRLLSDRFSAERPKGSFSTLEIQRTEQGDSAMYLCASTPNRGQGQETQYFGPGTRLLVL.

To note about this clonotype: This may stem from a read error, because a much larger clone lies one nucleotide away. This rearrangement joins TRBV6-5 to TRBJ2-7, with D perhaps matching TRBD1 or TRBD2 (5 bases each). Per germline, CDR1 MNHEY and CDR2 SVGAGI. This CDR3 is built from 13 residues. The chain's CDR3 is CTSSYGTALEQYF. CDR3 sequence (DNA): TGTACCAGCAGTTACGGGACGGCGTTGGAGCAGTACTTC.

In DNA form, the CDR3 reads TGCAGTGCTAGTGTTATCAGCTACGAGCAGTACTTC. It translates to CSASVISYEQYF. This chain joins TRBV20-1 and TRBJ2-7, with D hard to call. The germline V and J ends were trimmed by 3 bases and 3 bases, with 9 bases remaining between them. The germline gives CDR1 DFQATT, CDR2 SNEGSKA (reference sequence). The CDR3 is 12 residues long.

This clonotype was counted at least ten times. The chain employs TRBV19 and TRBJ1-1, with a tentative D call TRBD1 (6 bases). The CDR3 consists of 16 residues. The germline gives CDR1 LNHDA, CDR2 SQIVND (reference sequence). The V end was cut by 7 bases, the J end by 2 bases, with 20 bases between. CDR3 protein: CASMVWDTRINTEAFF. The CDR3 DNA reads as TGTGCCAGTATGGTGTGGGACACCCGGATTAACACTGAAGCTTTCTTT.

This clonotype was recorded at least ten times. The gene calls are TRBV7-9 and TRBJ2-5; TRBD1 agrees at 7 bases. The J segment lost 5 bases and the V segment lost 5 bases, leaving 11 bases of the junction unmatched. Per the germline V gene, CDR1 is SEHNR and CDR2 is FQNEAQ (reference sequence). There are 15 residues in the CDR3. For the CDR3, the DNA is TGTGCCAGCAGCCAACTGACAGGGTTCGAGGAGACCCAGTACTTC. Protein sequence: CASSQLTGFEETQYF.

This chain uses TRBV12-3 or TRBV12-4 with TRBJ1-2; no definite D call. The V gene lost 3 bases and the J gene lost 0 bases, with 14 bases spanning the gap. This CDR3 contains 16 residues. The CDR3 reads CASSFGMRRANYGYTF. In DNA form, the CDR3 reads TGTGCCAGCAGTTTCGGGATGCGCCGAGCTAACTATGGCTACACCTTC.

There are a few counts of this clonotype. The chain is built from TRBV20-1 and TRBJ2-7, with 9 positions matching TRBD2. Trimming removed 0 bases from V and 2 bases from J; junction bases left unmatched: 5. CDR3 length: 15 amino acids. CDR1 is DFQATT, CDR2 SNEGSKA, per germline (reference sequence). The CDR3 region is CSARESGRSPYEQYF. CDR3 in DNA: TGCAGTGCTAGAGAGAGCGGGAGGTCTCCCTACGAGCAGTACTTC.

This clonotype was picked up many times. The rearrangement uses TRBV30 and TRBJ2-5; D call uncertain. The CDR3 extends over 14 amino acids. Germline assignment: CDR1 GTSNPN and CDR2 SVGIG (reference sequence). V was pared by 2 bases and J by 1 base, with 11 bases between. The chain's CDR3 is CAWSPPESQETQYF. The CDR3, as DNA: TGTGCCTGGAGTCCCCCCGAGTCCCAAGAGACCCAGTACTTC. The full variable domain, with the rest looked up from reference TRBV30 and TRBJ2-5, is SQTIHQWPATLVQPVGSPLSLECTVEGTSNPNLYWYRQAAGRGLQLLFYSVGIGQISSEVPQNLSASRPQDRQFILSSKKLLLSDSGFYLCAWSPPESQETQYFGPGTRLLVL.